The 3 T cell receptor beta chains listed next were all sequenced from one sample in a study of OX40 agonist ivuxolimab in advanced cancers. Libraries were made using the immunoSEQ multiplex PCR assay. The immuneACCESS repertoire file appears here via TCRdb, limited to in-frame rearrangements. These files lack a portion of the clones; in checked studies, under half of the deficit traces to unresolved V genes, and the cause of the others is not known. This sample lists about 76,000 clones; 70% to 90% were detected once. The ten top clones hold over 2% of the sample. The sample was CD4+ or CD8+ T cells sorted from blood, taken in a trial of the OX40 agonist ivuxolimab. The receptors were gathered from an adult with an advanced solid tumor such as melanoma, head and neck, liver or kidney cancer.

The chain employs TRBV18 and TRBJ1-4; no clear D. The CDR3 sequence is 14 residues long. The germline V and J ends were trimmed by 6 bases and 7 bases, with 15 bases remaining between them. Germline CDR1 reads KGHSH; CDR2 reads LQKENI. The CDR3 nucleotides read TGTGCCAGCTCCGAGGCGGCGGGCGGTGAAAAACTGTTTTTT. Translation: CASSEAAGGEKLFF.

The chain recombines TRBV7-2 with TRBJ1-2, with D maybe TRBD1 (6 bases). The CDR3 contains 15 residues. The V end lost 0 bases, the J end lost 7 bases, and 15 bases lay between the germline ends. CDR1 and CDR2 (germline): SGHTA, FQGNSA. CDR3 loop: CASSLAEMGGRGYTF. CDR3 nucleotides: TGTGCCAGCAGCTTAGCGGAGATGGGGGGCCGTGGCTACACCTTC. The variable domain in full, completed from reference TRBV7-2 and TRBJ1-2, reads GAGVSQSPSNKVTEKGKDVELRCDPISGHTALYWYRQSLGQGLEFLIYFQGNSAPDKSGLPSDRFSAERTGGSVSTLTIQRTQQEDSAVYLCASSLAEMGGRGYTFGSGTRLTVV.

This chain joins TRBV5-4 and TRBJ2-2; D assignment may be TRBD1 or TRBD2 (5 bases each). The CDR3 totals 16 residues. The germline gives CDR1 SGHNT, CDR2 YYREEE (reference sequence). Trimming stripped 0 bases from V and 3 bases from J, with 12 bases between. CDR3: CASSLARDADTGELFF. The CDR3 DNA reads as TGTGCCAGCAGCTTGGCTAGGGACGCGGACACCGGGGAGCTGTTTTTT. The variable domain in full, completed from reference TRBV5-4 and TRBJ2-2, reads ETGVTQSPTHLIKTRGQQVTLRCSSQSGHNTVSWYQQALGQGPQFIFQYYREEENGRGNFPPRFSGLQFPNYSSELNVNALELDDSALYLCASSLARDADTGELFFGEGSRLTVL.